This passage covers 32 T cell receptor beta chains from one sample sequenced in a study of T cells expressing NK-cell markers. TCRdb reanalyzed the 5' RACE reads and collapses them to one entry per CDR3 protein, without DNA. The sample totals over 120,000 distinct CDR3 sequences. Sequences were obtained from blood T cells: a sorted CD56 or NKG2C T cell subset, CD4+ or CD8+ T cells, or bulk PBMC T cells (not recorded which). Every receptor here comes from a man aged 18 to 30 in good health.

The chain's CDR3 is CASSSTGTVYGYTF. This sequence joins TRBV7-8 and TRBJ1-2; the D call of TRBD1 rests on TCRdb alone, since no DNA is present to check it. The CDR3 has 14 residues. Germline lookup yields CDR1 SGHVS and CDR2 FQNEAQ.

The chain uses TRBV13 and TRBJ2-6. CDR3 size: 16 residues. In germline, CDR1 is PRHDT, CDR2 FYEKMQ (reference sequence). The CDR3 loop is CASSLGSAAGANVLTF.

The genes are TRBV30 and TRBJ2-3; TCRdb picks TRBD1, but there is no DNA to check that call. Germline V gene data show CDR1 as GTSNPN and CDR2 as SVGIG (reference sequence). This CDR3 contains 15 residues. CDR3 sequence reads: CAWSVRQGDTDTQYF. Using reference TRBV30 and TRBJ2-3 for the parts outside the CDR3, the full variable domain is SQTIHQWPATLVQPVGSPLSLECTVEGTSNPNLYWYRQAAGRGLQLLFYSVGIGQISSEVPQNLSASRPQDRQFILSSKKLLLSDSGFYLCAWSVRQGDTDTQYFGPGTRLTVL.

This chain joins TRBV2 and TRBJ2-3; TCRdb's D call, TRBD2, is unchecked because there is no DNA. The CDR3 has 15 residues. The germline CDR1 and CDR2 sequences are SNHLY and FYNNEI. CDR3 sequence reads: CASSQGTSGPDTQYF.

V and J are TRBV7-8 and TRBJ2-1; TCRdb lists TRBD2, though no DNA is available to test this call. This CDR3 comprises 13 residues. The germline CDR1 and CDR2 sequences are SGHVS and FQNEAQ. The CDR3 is CASSSETLGGQFF.

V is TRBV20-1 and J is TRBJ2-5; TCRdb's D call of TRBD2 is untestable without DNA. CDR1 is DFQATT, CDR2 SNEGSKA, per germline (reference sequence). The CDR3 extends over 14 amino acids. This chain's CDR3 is CSARPTLAGETQYF.

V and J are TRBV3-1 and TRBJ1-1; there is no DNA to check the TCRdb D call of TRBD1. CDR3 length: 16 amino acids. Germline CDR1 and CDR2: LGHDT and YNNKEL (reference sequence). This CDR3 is CASSQVTGTLNTEAFF.

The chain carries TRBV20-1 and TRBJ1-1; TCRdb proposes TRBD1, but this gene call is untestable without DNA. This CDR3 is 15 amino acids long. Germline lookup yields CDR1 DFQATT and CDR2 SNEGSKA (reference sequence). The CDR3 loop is CSATDMTERGTEAFF.

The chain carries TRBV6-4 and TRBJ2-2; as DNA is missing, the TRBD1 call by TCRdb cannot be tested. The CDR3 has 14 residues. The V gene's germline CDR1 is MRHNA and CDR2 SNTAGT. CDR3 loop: CASSTTGVTGELFF.

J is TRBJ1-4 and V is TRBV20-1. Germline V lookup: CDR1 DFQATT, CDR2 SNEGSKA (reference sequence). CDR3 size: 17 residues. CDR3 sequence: CSARGGLVTEDNEKLFF.

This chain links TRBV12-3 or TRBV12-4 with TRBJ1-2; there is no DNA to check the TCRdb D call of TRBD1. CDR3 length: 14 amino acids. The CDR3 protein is CASSFPGQDYGYTF.

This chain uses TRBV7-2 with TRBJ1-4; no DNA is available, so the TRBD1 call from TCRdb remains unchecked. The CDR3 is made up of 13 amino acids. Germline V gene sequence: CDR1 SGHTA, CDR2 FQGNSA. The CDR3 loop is CASSSTGDEKLFF. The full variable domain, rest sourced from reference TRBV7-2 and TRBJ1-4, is GAGVSQSPSNKVTEKGKDVELRCDPISGHTALYWYRQSLGQGLEFLIYFQGNSAPDKSGLPSDRFSAERTGGSVSTLTIQRTQQEDSAVYLCASSSTGDEKLFFGSGTQLSVL.

The CDR3 loop is CASSRLAEPRTKETQYF. The chain combines TRBV27 with TRBJ2-5; TCRdb's D gene call, TRBD2, goes unchecked for lack of DNA. The CDR3 consists of 17 residues. Germline V gene data show CDR1 as MNHEY and CDR2 as SMNVEV (reference sequence).

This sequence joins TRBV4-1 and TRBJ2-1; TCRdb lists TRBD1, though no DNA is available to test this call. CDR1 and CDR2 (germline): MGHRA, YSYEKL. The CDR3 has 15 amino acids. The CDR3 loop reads CASSHLGAGSGEQFF.

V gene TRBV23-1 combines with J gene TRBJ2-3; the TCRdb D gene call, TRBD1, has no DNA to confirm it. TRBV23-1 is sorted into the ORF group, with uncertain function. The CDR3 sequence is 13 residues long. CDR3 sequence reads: CASSPSTGNTQYF.

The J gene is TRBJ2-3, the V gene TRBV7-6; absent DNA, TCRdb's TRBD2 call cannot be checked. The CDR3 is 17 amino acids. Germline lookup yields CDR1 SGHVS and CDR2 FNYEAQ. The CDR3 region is CGSSFRIAEWSTDTQYF.

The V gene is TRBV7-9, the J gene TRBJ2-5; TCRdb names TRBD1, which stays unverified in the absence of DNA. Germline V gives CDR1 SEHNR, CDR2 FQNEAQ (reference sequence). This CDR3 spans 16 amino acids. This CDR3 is CASSLQTGVGRETQYF.

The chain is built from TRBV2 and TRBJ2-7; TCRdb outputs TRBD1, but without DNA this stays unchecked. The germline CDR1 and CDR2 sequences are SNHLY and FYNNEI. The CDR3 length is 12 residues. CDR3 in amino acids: CASRPGVGEQYF.

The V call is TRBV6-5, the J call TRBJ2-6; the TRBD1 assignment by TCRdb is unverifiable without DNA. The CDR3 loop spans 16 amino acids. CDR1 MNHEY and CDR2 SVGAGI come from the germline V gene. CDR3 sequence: CASSYHQGAGANVLTF.

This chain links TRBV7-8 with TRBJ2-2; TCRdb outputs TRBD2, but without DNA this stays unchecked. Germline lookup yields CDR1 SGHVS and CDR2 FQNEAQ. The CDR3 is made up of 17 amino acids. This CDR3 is CASSLVRTRENTGELFF. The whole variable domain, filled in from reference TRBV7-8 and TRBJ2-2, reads GAGVSQSPRYKVAKRGQDVALRCDPISGHVSLFWYQQALGQGPEFLTYFQNEAQLDKSGLPSDRFFAERPEGSVSTLKIQRTQQEDSAVYLCASSLVRTRENTGELFFGEGSRLTVL.

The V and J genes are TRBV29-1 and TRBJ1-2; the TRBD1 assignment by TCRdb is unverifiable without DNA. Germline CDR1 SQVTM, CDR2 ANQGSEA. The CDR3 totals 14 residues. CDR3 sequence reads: CSVVTDRGVYGYTF.

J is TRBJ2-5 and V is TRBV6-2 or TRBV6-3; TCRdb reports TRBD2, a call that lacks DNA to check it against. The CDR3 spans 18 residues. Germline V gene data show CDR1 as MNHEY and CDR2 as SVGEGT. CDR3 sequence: CASSYSTDGVPYQETQYF.

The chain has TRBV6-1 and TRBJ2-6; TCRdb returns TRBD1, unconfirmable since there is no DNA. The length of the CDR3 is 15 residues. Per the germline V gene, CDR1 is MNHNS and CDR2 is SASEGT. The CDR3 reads CASAGGMSGANVLTF.

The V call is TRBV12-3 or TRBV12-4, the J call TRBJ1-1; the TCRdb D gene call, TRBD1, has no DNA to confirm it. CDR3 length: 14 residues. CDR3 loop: CASSPTQGNTEAFF.

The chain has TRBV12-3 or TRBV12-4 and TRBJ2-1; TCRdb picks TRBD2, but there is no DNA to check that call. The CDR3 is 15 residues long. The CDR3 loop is CASSSLAGARNEQFF.

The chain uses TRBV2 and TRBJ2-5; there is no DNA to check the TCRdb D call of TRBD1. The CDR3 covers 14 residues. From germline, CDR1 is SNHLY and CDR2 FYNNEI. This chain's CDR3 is CASSRGQAVETQYF.

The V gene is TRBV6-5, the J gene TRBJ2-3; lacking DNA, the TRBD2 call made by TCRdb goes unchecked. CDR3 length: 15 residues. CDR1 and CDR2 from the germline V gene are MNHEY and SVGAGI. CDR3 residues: CASSTVAGGGDTQYF.

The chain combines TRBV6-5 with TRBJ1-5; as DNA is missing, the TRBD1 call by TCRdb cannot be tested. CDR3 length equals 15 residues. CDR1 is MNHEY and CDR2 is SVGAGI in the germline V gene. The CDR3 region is CASSYPQTGDQPQHF.

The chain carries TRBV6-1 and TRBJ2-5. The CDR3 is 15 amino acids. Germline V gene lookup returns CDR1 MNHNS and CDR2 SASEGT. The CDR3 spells CASSHTRGLQETQYF.

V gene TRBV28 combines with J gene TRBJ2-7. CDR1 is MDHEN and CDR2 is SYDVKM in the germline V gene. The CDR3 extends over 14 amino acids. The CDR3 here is CASTILANSYEQYF.

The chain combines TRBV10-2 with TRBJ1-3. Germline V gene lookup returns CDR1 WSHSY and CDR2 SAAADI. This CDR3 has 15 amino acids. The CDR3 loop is CASSESGSSGNTIYF.

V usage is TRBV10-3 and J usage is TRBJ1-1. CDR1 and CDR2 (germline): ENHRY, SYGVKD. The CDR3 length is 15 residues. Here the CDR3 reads CAISEFDGVSTEAFF.